Below, 17 T cell receptor beta chains from the same sample are listed, as sequenced in a study of neurological immune-mediated disorders. TCRdb reprocessed the 5' RACE reads via MiXCR and lists one record per CDR3 protein. Counted here are 48,000 or so distinct CDR3 sequences, around 10% occurring once; the ten biggest clones make up 20% to 25%. Input material: PBMCs. Every receptor here comes from a woman aged 40-49 years with HTLV-1-associated myelopathy (HAM/TSP).

The table lists this clonotype with many counts. The chain links TRBV6-2 or TRBV6-3 to TRBJ2-7; D is ambiguous. Trimming removed 0 bases from V and 3 bases from J, with 6 bases in between. The CDR3 has 13 amino acids. Looked up from germline, CDR1 is MNHEY and CDR2 is SVGEGT. Written as DNA, the CDR3 is TGTGCCAGCAGTTACTCGGATGGCTACGAGCAGTACTTC. Protein sequence: CASSYSDGYEQYF.

There are many counts of this clonotype. This chain joins TRBV20-1 and TRBJ2-7, with D possibly TRBD2 on 6 matching bases. This CDR3 is built from 12 residues. Trimming removed 6 bases from V and 5 bases from J, with 14 bases in between. Germline loops: CDR1 DFQATT, CDR2 SNEGSKA (reference sequence). This CDR3 reads CSALGGEDEQYF. Here the CDR3 DNA reads TGCAGTGCCCTAGGTGGGGAGGACGAGCAGTACTTC.

This clonotype was seen at least ten times. The chain carries TRBV6-2 or TRBV6-3 and TRBJ1-6, with TRBD1 identical over 8 bases. The CDR3 is 17 amino acids. Germline V gene lookup returns CDR1 MNHEY and CDR2 SVGEGT. The trim removed 7 bases at V and 8 bases at J, leaving 16 bases unmatched. The CDR3, as DNA: TGTGCCAGCAAGTTCTCCCTAGGACGGACAGGGCATTCACCCCTCCACTTT. Its translation: CASKFSLGRTGHSPLHF.

This clonotype was picked up many times. This rearrangement joins TRBV29-1 to TRBJ1-2; D not certain. Germline values: CDR1 SQVTM, CDR2 ANQGSEA. V was shortened by 1 base and J by 0 bases, with 15 bases between the two germline ends. The CDR3 runs 16 residues. The CDR3 DNA follows: TGCAGCGTTGAAGGGATTGGACCGACTGCTAACTATGGCTACACCTTC. Its translation: CSVEGIGPTANYGYTF.

In this sample, this clonotype turned up many times. This chain connects TRBV5-1 to TRBJ2-1, with D perhaps matching TRBD1 (7 bases). The V end lost 6 bases, the J end lost 5 bases, and 21 bases lay between the germline ends. CDR3 size: 16 residues. Germline loops: CDR1 SGHRS, CDR2 YFSETQ. This CDR3 is CASTQGAGGIDNEQFF. Written as DNA, the CDR3 is TGCGCCAGCACCCAAGGAGCAGGGGGGATCGACAATGAGCAGTTCTTC. Full variable domain (rest looked up from reference TRBV5-1 and TRBJ2-1): KAGVTQTPRYLIKTRGQQVTLSCSPISGHRSVSWYQQTPGQGLQFLFEYFSETQRNKGNFPGRFSGRQFSNSRSEMNVSTLELGDSALYLCASTQGAGGIDNEQFFGPGTRLTVL.

This clonotype turned up a few times. V is TRBV14 and J is TRBJ1-1, with D unresolved. Trimming left V 2 bases short and J 2 bases short, with 9 bases between. The CDR3 totals 14 residues. Germline CDR1 and CDR2: SGHDN and FVKESK. The CDR3 DNA is TGTGCCAGCAGCCAATCCCGGGGTAACACTGAAGCTTTCTTT. This encodes CASSQSRGNTEAFF.

This clonotype was detected many times. The V call is TRBV12-3 or TRBV12-4, the J call TRBJ2-2; 8 nucleotides agree with TRBD2. There are 15 residues in the CDR3. V was clipped by 7 bases and J by 3 bases; unmatched bases: 7. This chain's CDR3 is CASKTRGVDTGELFF. DNA for the CDR3: TGTGCCAGCAAAACGCGGGGGGTTGACACCGGGGAGCTGTTTTTT.

This clonotype was seen repeatedly, ten times or more. The chain recombines TRBV10-3 with TRBJ2-5; 7 positions agree with TRBD1. The trim removed 6 bases at V and 5 bases at J, leaving 9 bases unmatched. The CDR3 is made up of 14 amino acids. Germline V gene sequence: CDR1 ENHRY, CDR2 SYGVKD. The CDR3 DNA sequence: TGTGCCATCAGGGACCCGACAGGGTTTGAGACCCAGTACTTC. Encoded protein: CAIRDPTGFETQYF.

The chain is built from TRBV5-5 and TRBJ2-4; weak D call: TRBD2 (6 bases). Germline loops: CDR1 SGHKS, CDR2 YYEKEE (reference sequence). This CDR3 is 14 amino acids long. Between the trimmed V and J ends, which lost 4 bases and 8 bases, there was a span of 16 bases. The CDR3 protein is CASSKTGTEDIQYF. The CDR3 DNA reads TGTGCCAGCAGCAAAACCGGGACTGAGGACATTCAGTACTTC.

This clonotype showed up many times. The chain combines TRBV6-5 with TRBJ2-1; D not resolved. This CDR3 spans 15 amino acids. V shed 2 bases and J shed 4 bases, with 12 bases lying between them. Germline assignment: CDR1 MNHEY and CDR2 SVGAGI. DNA of the CDR3: TGTGCCAGCAGTTACCACTGGGCGGCATACAATGAGCAGTTCTTC. Translated, it gives CASSYHWAAYNEQFF.

There are many counts of this clonotype. CDR3 sequence reads: CASSRSRDTGELFF. The CDR3 DNA reads as TGTGCCAGCAGTCGGTCACGGGACACCGGGGAGCTGTTTTTT. The chain recombines TRBV12-3 or TRBV12-4 with TRBJ2-2; D gene ambiguous. CDR3 length: 14 residues. V lost 5 bases and J 3 bases, leaving 10 bases between the germline ends.

This clonotype occurred many times. The chain couples TRBV4-2 to TRBJ1-5, with D unresolved. CDR3 length: 16 residues. Germline V CDR1 and CDR2: LGHNA, YNFKEQ. V was shortened by 1 base and J by 1 base, with 11 bases between the two germline ends. The CDR3 DNA follows: TGTGCCAGCAGCCAAGTGGTCTGGAGCAGCAATCAGCCCCAGCATTTT. It translates to CASSQVVWSSNQPQHF.

Ten or more counts support this clonotype. The CDR3 here is CASTLTLAEAFF. The CDR3 DNA follows: TGTGCCAGCACCCTTACCCTCGCTGAAGCTTTCTTT. The chain is built from TRBV12-3 or TRBV12-4 and TRBJ1-1; D is ambiguous. CDR3 length: 12 amino acids. Trimming left V 7 bases short and J 6 bases short, with 12 bases between.

This clonotype was seen repeatedly, ten times or more. The chain combines TRBV10-2 with TRBJ1-1; D possibly corresponds to TRBD1 (5 bases). Germline V CDR1 and CDR2: WSHSY, SAAADI. The CDR3 loop spans 12 amino acids. V gave up 10 bases and J gave up 1 base, with 10 bases separating them. CDR3 nucleotide sequence: TGCGCCACGCATACAGGGAACACTGAAGCTTTCTTT. Its protein product is CATHTGNTEAFF.

This clonotype was counted many times. This chain links TRBV12-3 or TRBV12-4 with TRBJ2-7; 10 bases fit TRBD1. The J segment lost 5 bases and the V segment lost 5 bases, leaving 6 bases of the junction unmatched. The CDR3 totals 14 residues. The CDR3 DNA follows: TGTGCCAGCAGTCGCTGGACAGGGGGTAACGAGCAGTACTTC. Translated, it gives CASSRWTGGNEQYF.

This clonotype was picked up many times. This chain connects TRBV9 to TRBJ2-5; possibly TRBD2 for D (5 bases). The CDR3 contains 13 residues. Trimming took 5 bases from V and 5 from J, leaving 13 bases between them. From germline, CDR1 is SGDLS and CDR2 YYNGEE. CDR3 amino acids: CASSYGLTETQYF. The CDR3 nucleotides read TGTGCCAGCAGTTACGGACTGACGGAGACCCAGTACTTC.

The sample holds many counts of this clonotype. V gene TRBV7-3 combines with J gene TRBJ1-6; D unclear. CDR3 length: 15 residues. The germline V and J ends were trimmed by 7 bases and 0 bases, with 10 bases remaining between them. The germline V gene encodes CDR1 SGHTA and CDR2 FQGTGA. As DNA, the CDR3 is TGTGCCAGCAAAGAACAAAGCTCCTATAATTCACCCCTCCACTTT. Its protein product is CASKEQSSYNSPLHF.